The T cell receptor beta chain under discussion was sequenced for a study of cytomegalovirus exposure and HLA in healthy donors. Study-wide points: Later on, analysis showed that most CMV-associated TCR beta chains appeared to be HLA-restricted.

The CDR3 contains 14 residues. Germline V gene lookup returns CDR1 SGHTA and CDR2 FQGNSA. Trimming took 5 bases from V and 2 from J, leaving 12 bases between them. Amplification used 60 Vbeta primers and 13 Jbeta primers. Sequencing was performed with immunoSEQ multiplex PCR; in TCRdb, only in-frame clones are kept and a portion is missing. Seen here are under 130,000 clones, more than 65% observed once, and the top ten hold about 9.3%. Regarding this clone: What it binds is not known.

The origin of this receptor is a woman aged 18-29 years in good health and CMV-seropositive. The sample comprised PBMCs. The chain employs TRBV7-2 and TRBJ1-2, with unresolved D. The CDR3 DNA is TGTGCCAGCAGCCTCGAGACAAGAAACTATGGCTACACCTTC. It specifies CASSLETRNYGYTF.